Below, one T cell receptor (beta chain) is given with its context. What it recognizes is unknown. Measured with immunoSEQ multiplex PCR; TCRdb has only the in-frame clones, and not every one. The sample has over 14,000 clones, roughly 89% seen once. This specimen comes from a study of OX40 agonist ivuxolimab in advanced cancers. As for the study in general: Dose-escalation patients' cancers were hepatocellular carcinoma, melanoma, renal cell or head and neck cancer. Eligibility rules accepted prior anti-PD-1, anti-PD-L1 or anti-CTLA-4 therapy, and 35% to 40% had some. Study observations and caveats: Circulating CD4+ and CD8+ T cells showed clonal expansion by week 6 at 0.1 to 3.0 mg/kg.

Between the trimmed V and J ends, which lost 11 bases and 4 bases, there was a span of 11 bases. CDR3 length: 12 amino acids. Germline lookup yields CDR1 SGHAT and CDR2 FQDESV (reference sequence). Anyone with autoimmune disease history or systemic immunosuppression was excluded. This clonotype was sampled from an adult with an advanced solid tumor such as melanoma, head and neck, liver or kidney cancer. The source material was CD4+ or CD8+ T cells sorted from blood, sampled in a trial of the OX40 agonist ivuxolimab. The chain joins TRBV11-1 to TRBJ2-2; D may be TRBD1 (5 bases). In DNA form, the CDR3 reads TGTGCCGGCCGACAGCTCACCGGGGAGCTGTTTTTT. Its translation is CAGRQLTGELFF.